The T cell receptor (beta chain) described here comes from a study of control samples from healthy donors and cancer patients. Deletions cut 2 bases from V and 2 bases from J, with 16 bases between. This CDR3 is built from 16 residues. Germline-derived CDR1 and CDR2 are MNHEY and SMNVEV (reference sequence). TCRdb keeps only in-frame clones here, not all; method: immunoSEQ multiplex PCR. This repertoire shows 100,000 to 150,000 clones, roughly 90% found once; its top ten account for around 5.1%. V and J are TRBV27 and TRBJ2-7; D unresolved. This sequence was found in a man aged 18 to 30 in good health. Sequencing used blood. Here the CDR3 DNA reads TGTGCCAGCAGTTTAAGGTTTACGACTGCCGCCTACGAGCAGTACTTC. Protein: CASSLRFTTAAYEQYF.